The next 26 T cell receptor beta chains were all read from a single sample in a study of radiation and T cells in renal cell carcinoma. Specified treatment: treatment-naive control, cytoreductive nephrectomy. Here immunoSEQ multiplex PCR was the method, and the copy in TCRdb shows in-frame clones only, minus some. The sample holds 20,000 to 25,000 clones, over 50% seen once. This material consisted of tumor tissue, taken from a patient whose treatment was nephrectomy without radiotherapy. Receptors originate from a human donor with renal cell carcinoma.

This chain links TRBV6-5 with TRBJ1-1, with D possibly being TRBD1 (6 bases). The CDR3 is made up of 13 amino acids. The germline V and J ends were trimmed by 7 bases and 2 bases, with 11 bases remaining between them. Germline assignment: CDR1 MNHEY and CDR2 SVGAGI. CDR3 residues: CASNGGGNTEAFF. The CDR3 nucleotides read TGTGCCAGCAATGGGGGCGGTAACACTGAAGCTTTCTTT.

The chain recombines TRBV7-8 with TRBJ2-6; D is ambiguous. The V end was cut by 4 bases, the J end by 5 bases, with 21 bases between. Germline V lookup: CDR1 SGHVS, CDR2 FQNEAQ. The CDR3 has 18 amino acids. CDR3 in amino acids: CASSCYDYPQSRANVLTF. The CDR3 DNA reads TGTGCCAGCAGCTGCTATGATTACCCACAAAGTCGGGCCAACGTCCTGACTTTC.

This clone showed up just once. The chain combines TRBV12-5 with TRBJ2-7, with 7 nucleotides matching TRBD1. J gave up 3 bases and V 1 base, and 9 bases lay outside the gene matches. CDR1 is LGHNT, CDR2 FRNRAP, per germline. CDR3 length: 16 residues. CDR3 in amino acids: CASGLGTGEEFYEQYF. CDR3 bases: TGTGCTAGTGGTTTGGGAACAGGGGAAGAATTCTACGAGCAGTACTTC.

This clone has only a few counts. This chain connects TRBV2 to TRBJ1-1; D remains unclear. Germline V gene data show CDR1 as SNHLY and CDR2 as FYNNEI. The CDR3 is made up of 11 amino acids. The V and J ends lost 7 bases and 7 bases respectively, with 10 bases between them. CDR3 sequence reads: CASIPRIEAFF. The CDR3 DNA is TGTGCCAGCATCCCCCGGATTGAAGCTTTCTTT.

CDR3: CASSPRGLTTEAFF. CDR3 nucleotide sequence: TGTGCCAGCAGCCCGAGGGGCCTGACCACTGAAGCTTTCTTT. J is TRBJ1-1 and V is TRBV6-5; D possibly corresponds to TRBD1 (5 bases). Per the germline V gene, CDR1 is MNHEY and CDR2 is SVGAGI. The CDR3 covers 14 residues. V lost 6 bases, J lost 4 bases, and 15 bases lay in between.

The chain joins TRBV19 to TRBJ1-1; 8 bases map to TRBD1. Germline CDR1 reads LNHDA; CDR2 reads SQIVND (reference sequence). The V and J ends lost 4 bases and 9 bases, in that order; junction bases with no gene match: 10. This CDR3 region has 14 residues. Here the CDR3 DNA reads TGTGCCAGTAGTAACACCGGACAGGGTTATAAAGCTTTCTTT. Translation: CASSNTGQGYKAFF.

This chain uses TRBV7-6 with TRBJ2-7, with a weak D call TRBD1 (6 bases). This CDR3 region has 15 residues. Germline V gene lookup returns CDR1 SGHVS and CDR2 FNYEAQ. Deletions cut 3 bases from V and 2 bases from J, with 14 bases between. In DNA, the CDR3 is TGTGCCAGCAGCTTGACAGGATCCCCCGCCTACGAGCAGTACTTC. This encodes CASSLTGSPAYEQYF.

This clone appeared once. The J gene is TRBJ2-1, the V gene TRBV10-3, with 11 positions matching TRBD2. CDR1 is ENHRY, CDR2 SYGVKD, per germline. This CDR3 has 15 amino acids. Germline trimming cut 11 bases from V and 7 bases from J; bases unmatched to any gene: 13. The CDR3 spells CASLAGGPMGNEQFF. The CDR3 nucleotides are TGTGCCTCATTAGCGGGGGGGCCCATGGGGAATGAGCAGTTCTTC.

The gene calls are TRBV5-1 and TRBJ2-5; TRBD2 matches at 8 bases. Trimming cost V 7 bases and J 1 base; bases outside gene matches: 3. The CDR3 has 13 amino acids. Germline loops: CDR1 SGHRS, CDR2 YFSETQ. CDR3 sequence (DNA): TGCGCCAGCGGGCGGGGGGTCCAAGAGACCCAGTACTTC. It yields the protein CASGRGVQETQYF. The complete variable domain, with remaining parts taken from reference TRBV5-1 and TRBJ2-5, reads KAGVTQTPRYLIKTRGQQVTLSCSPISGHRSVSWYQQTPGQGLQFLFEYFSETQRNKGNFPGRFSGRQFSNSRSEMNVSTLELGDSALYLCASGRGVQETQYFGPGTRLLVL.

This clone was recorded once. This chain links TRBV4-3 with TRBJ2-5; 11 nucleotides match TRBD2. The CDR3 runs 16 residues. J lost 5 bases, V lost 0 bases, and 5 bases had no gene match. Germline assignment: CDR1 LGHNA and CDR2 YSLEER. The CDR3 nucleotides read TGCGCCAGCAGCCAAGAGATTAGCGGGGGGGCGGAGACCCAGTACTTC. Its translation is CASSQEISGGAETQYF.

This clone was counted only a few times. This rearrangement joins TRBV7-9 to TRBJ1-1; D uncertain. Trimming cost V 4 bases and J 1 base, with 10 bases left between them. The CDR3 has 14 amino acids. In germline, CDR1 is SEHNR, CDR2 FQNEAQ (reference sequence). CDR3 in amino acids: CASSSLNKNTEAFF. The CDR3 region has the DNA TGTGCCAGCAGCTCCCTTAATAAGAACACTGAAGCTTTCTTT.

The chain is built from TRBV19 and TRBJ2-1; TRBD2 matches 8 bases. This CDR3 is 11 amino acids long. The ends lost 8 bases at V and 9 bases at J; junction bases unmatched: 3. Germline V gene data show CDR1 as LNHDA and CDR2 as SQIVND (reference sequence). Here the CDR3 DNA reads TGTGCCAGTCGACGGGGGGGTGAGCAGTTCTTC. Protein product: CASRRGGEQFF.

The table lists this clone with a few counts. The chain recombines TRBV7-9 with TRBJ2-1, with D perhaps matching TRBD2 (5 bases). There are 15 residues in the CDR3. Germline V gene sequence: CDR1 SEHNR, CDR2 FQNEAQ (reference sequence). V dropped 0 bases and J dropped 0 bases, with 6 bases sitting between them. CDR3 sequence: CASSLAGSSYNEQFF. CDR3 in DNA: TGTGCCAGCAGCTTAGCAGGGAGCTCCTACAATGAGCAGTTCTTC.

DNA of the CDR3: TGTGCCAGCAGTTTAGGGACAGGGGGCGATCAGCCCCAGCATTTT. Translating gives CASSLGTGGDQPQHF. The rearrangement joins TRBV6-5 to TRBJ1-5, with TRBD1 identical over 12 bases. Germline values: CDR1 MNHEY, CDR2 SVGAGI. V was clipped by 4 bases and J by 5 bases; unmatched bases: 3. This CDR3 region has 15 residues.

This clone was found once. The chain is built from TRBV5-4 and TRBJ2-5, with 15 bases lining up with TRBD2. Germline CDR1 is SGHNT and CDR2 is YYREEE (reference sequence). Trimming cost V 4 bases and J 2 bases; bases outside gene matches: 9. CDR3 length equals 18 residues. CDR3 loop: CASSRGLAGGLRQETQYF. DNA for the CDR3: TGTGCCAGCAGCCGCGGACTAGCGGGGGGGCTACGACAAGAGACCCAGTACTTC. Full variable domain (rest looked up from reference TRBV5-4 and TRBJ2-5): ETGVTQSPTHLIKTRGQQVTLRCSSQSGHNTVSWYQQALGQGPQFIFQYYREEENGRGNFPPRFSGLQFPNYSSELNVNALELDDSALYLCASSRGLAGGLRQETQYFGPGTRLLVL.

The chain recombines TRBV15 with TRBJ2-7; D is perhaps TRBD1 (7 bases). The CDR3 consists of 15 residues. Per the germline V gene, CDR1 is LNHNV and CDR2 is YYDKDF (reference sequence). The V gene lost 2 bases and the J gene lost 2 bases, with 13 bases spanning the gap. The CDR3 protein is CATSRQGDFPYEQYF. The CDR3 nucleotides are TGTGCCACCAGCAGACAGGGGGACTTCCCCTACGAGCAGTACTTC.

The genes are TRBV9 and TRBJ2-7; TRBD2 matches 11 bases. The length of the CDR3 is 15 residues. Germline lookup yields CDR1 SGDLS and CDR2 YYNGEE. V was pared by 0 bases and J by 4 bases, with 3 bases of the junction left unmatched. CDR3 amino acids: CASSVDGLAGYEQYF. The DNA for the CDR3 is TGTGCCAGCAGCGTAGACGGACTAGCGGGTTACGAGCAGTACTTC.

This clone was seen a few times. V gene TRBV19 combines with J gene TRBJ1-5, with D unclear. V was clipped by 5 bases and J by 7 bases, with 9 bases between them. This CDR3 is built from 12 residues. Germline V gene data show CDR1 as LNHDA and CDR2 as SQIVND (reference sequence). DNA for the CDR3: TGTGCCAGTAGTGAAAAAGACCAGCCCCAGCATTTT. Translation gives CASSEKDQPQHF.

The chain couples TRBV6-4 to TRBJ2-7; the D gene is possibly TRBD2 (6 bases). Per the germline V gene, CDR1 is MRHNA and CDR2 is SNTAGT. The V end lost 3 bases, the J end lost 4 bases, and 13 bases lay between the germline ends. The CDR3 length is 14 residues. This CDR3 is CASSEGGEAYEQYF. Written as DNA, the CDR3 is TGTGCCAGCAGTGAAGGAGGGGAAGCTTACGAGCAGTACTTC.

The chain couples TRBV4-3 to TRBJ1-2; D not certain. V lost 1 base and J 2 bases, leaving 2 bases between the germline ends. The V gene's germline CDR1 is LGHNA and CDR2 YSLEER. The CDR3 extends over 12 amino acids. CDR3 coding DNA: TGCGCCAGCAGCCAAGGGAACTATGGCTACACCTTC. It translates to CASSQGNYGYTF.

V usage is TRBV27 and J usage is TRBJ1-2; TRBD1 matches at 7 bases. Germline CDR1 MNHEY, CDR2 SMNVEV (reference sequence). V lost 6 bases, J lost 3 bases, and 7 bases stayed unmatched. This CDR3 is built from 14 residues. The CDR3 loop is CASRATGRHYGYTF. CDR3 nucleotides: TGTGCCAGCAGGGCGACAGGGCGGCACTATGGCTACACCTTC.

This clone came up once. V and J are TRBV6-5 and TRBJ1-1, with TRBD1 matching 7 bases. V was pared by 4 bases and J by 4 bases, with 9 bases of the junction left unmatched. The CDR3 runs 15 residues. Per germline, CDR1 MNHEY and CDR2 SVGAGI. The CDR3, as DNA: TGTGCCAGCAGTTTATGGGACAGAGGCCCCACTGAAGCTTTCTTT. It encodes CASSLWDRGPTEAFF.

The V and J genes are TRBV29-1 and TRBJ2-7; maybe TRBD2 (6 bases). Trimming took 6 bases from V and 1 from J, leaving 10 bases between them. The CDR3 covers 12 residues. Germline V gene lookup returns CDR1 SQVTM and CDR2 ANQGSEA. The CDR3 DNA is TGCAGCGTCGCGGAGGGTTCCTACGAGCAGTACTTC. It specifies CSVAEGSYEQYF.

This clone has a count of ten or more. The chain has TRBV4-3 and TRBJ1-5; D is possibly TRBD1 (5 bases). The CDR3 has 16 amino acids. Trimming cost V 2 bases and J 4 bases, with 15 bases left between them. The V gene's germline CDR1 is LGHNA and CDR2 YSLEER. The CDR3 loop is CASSQSWSGKNQPQHF. The DNA for the CDR3 is TGCGCCAGCAGCCAATCGTGGTCAGGGAAGAATCAGCCCCAGCATTTT.

This clone was detected a few times. V and J are TRBV2 and TRBJ1-5; D possibly corresponds to TRBD1 (5 bases). The V gene's germline CDR1 is SNHLY and CDR2 FYNNEI. V dropped 5 bases and J dropped 4 bases, with 6 bases sitting between them. The CDR3 runs to 12 residues. The CDR3 coding sequence is TGTGCCAGCAGTCAGGGTAATCAGCCCCAGCATTTT. Protein product: CASSQGNQPQHF.

The V gene is TRBV14, the J gene TRBJ2-6; D possibly corresponds to TRBD2 (6 bases). This CDR3 is 18 amino acids long. Germline assignment: CDR1 SGHDN and CDR2 FVKESK. V lost 3 bases and J 0 bases, leaving 15 bases between the germline ends. The chain's CDR3 is CASSQSGVLNSGANVLTF. In DNA, the CDR3 is TGTGCCAGCAGCCAGTCGGGGGTGTTAAACTCTGGGGCCAACGTCCTGACTTTC.